These 18 T cell receptor beta chains were all obtained from the same sample, sequenced in a study of blood T cell repertoires in COVID-19. Sequencing was performed with immunoSEQ multiplex PCR; in TCRdb, only in-frame clones are kept and a portion is missing. The table shows 100,000 to 150,000 clones, with over 75% occurring only once. Input material: peripheral blood. All receptors come from a woman older than 75 with acute or convalescent COVID-19.

Remarks on this clone: Because the CDR3's place on the DNA is in doubt, the DNA is left out and the CDR3 is given as listed by TCRdb. The gene calls are TRBV28 and TRBJ1-2; the table's D call, TRBD1, has no DNA check behind it. The CDR3 contains 16 residues when both ends are counted. In germline, CDR1 is MDHEN, CDR2 SYDVKM. CDR3: CASSTSGQGEIDGYTF.

This sequence joins TRBV5-5 and TRBJ1-6, with 8 bases matching TRBD1. CDR1 and CDR2 from the germline V gene are SGHKS and YYEKEE (reference sequence). After removal of 4 bases from V and 5 bases from J, the junction contained 8 bases not matched to a gene. The CDR3 length is 16 residues. Here the CDR3 reads CASSKRTGIHNSPLHF. For the CDR3, the DNA is TGTGCCAGCAGCAAGAGGACAGGGATCCATAATTCACCCCTCCACTTT. Looking up the rest from reference TRBV5-5 and TRBJ1-6 gives the full variable domain: DAGVTQSPTHLIKTRGQQVTLRCSPISGHKSVSWYQQVLGQGPQFIFQYYEKEERGRGNFPDRFSARQFPNYSSELNVNALLLGDSALYLCASSKRTGIHNSPLHFGNGTRLTVT.

The rearrangement links TRBV5-1 to TRBJ1-2; D uncertain. CDR1 is SGHRS and CDR2 is YFSETQ in the germline V gene. The CDR3 length is 14 residues. Trimming removed 0 bases from V and 5 bases from J, with 11 bases in between. The CDR3 region is CASSLAGSHYGYTF. In nucleotides, the CDR3 is TGCGCCAGCAGCTTGGCCGGGTCCCATTATGGCTACACCTTC. The variable domain in full, completed from reference TRBV5-1 and TRBJ1-2, reads KAGVTQTPRYLIKTRGQQVTLSCSPISGHRSVSWYQQTPGQGLQFLFEYFSETQRNKGNFPGRFSGRQFSNSRSEMNVSTLELGDSALYLCASSLAGSHYGYTFGSGTRLTVV.

The J gene is TRBJ2-2, the V gene TRBV5-1, with D maybe TRBD2 (5 bases). V dropped 3 bases and J dropped 0 bases, with 9 bases sitting between them. CDR3 length: 15 amino acids. Germline V gene data show CDR1 as SGHRS and CDR2 as YFSETQ. Here the CDR3 reads CASSSFGTNTGELFF. In DNA, the CDR3 is TGCGCCAGCAGCTCTTTCGGGACGAACACCGGGGAGCTGTTTTTT.

The chain joins TRBV4-1 to TRBJ1-1, with TRBD1 matching 8 bases. Germline values: CDR1 MGHRA, CDR2 YSYEKL. CDR3 length: 15 amino acids. After removal of 3 bases from V and 3 bases from J, the junction contained 6 bases not matched to a gene. CDR3 sequence reads: CASSHPTGVDTEAFF. The CDR3 coding sequence is TGCGCCAGCAGCCACCCGACAGGGGTGGACACTGAAGCTTTCTTT.

The chain uses TRBV5-1 and TRBJ1-2; no reliable D call. The CDR3 extends over 13 amino acids. Trimming removed 1 base at V and 8 bases at J, with 12 bases between. Germline V gene sequence: CDR1 SGHRS, CDR2 YFSETQ. CDR3 bases: TGCGCCAGCAGCTTGAGGTTTGGGGAGGGCTACACCTTC. Amino acids: CASSLRFGEGYTF. The whole variable domain, filled in from reference TRBV5-1 and TRBJ1-2, reads KAGVTQTPRYLIKTRGQQVTLSCSPISGHRSVSWYQQTPGQGLQFLFEYFSETQRNKGNFPGRFSGRQFSNSRSEMNVSTLELGDSALYLCASSLRFGEGYTFGSGTRLTVV.

This clone was seen a handful of times. The chain carries TRBV24-1 and TRBJ2-1; D uncertain. Trimming cost V 7 bases and J 7 bases, with 7 bases left between them. This CDR3 has 11 residues. Germline V lookup: CDR1 KGHDR, CDR2 SFDVKD. The CDR3 here is CATSEFNEQFF. Written as DNA, the CDR3 is TGTGCCACCAGCGAGTTTAATGAGCAGTTCTTC.

V usage is TRBV4-3 and J usage is TRBJ1-6; D is ambiguous. The CDR3 covers 14 residues. Trimming removed 5 bases from V and 0 bases from J, with 5 bases in between. Germline values: CDR1 LGHNA, CDR2 YSLEER. CDR3 residues: CASSGSSYNSPLHF. CDR3 nucleotides: TGCGCCAGCAGCGGGAGCTCCTATAATTCACCCCTCCACTTT.

The chain couples TRBV7-2 to TRBJ1-2, with no clear D. CDR3 size: 15 residues. From germline, CDR1 is SGHTA and CDR2 FQGNSA. Trimming stripped 5 bases from V and 4 bases from J, with 17 bases between. Here the CDR3 DNA reads TGTGCCAGCAGCCCAATAGGAGCAGCAACCTATGGCTACACCTTC. It specifies CASSPIGAATYGYTF.

The gene calls are TRBV19 and TRBJ1-4, with a weak D call TRBD1 (5 bases). Germline V lookup: CDR1 LNHDA, CDR2 SQIVND (reference sequence). This CDR3 comprises 15 residues. The V end was cut by 3 bases, the J end by 3 bases, with 11 bases between. The CDR3 here is CASSIKRQSNEKLFF. In DNA, the CDR3 is TGTGCCAGTAGTATTAAGAGACAGTCTAATGAAAAACTGTTTTTT.

In its sample, this clone ranks as large. The chain has TRBV5-1 and TRBJ2-1, with TRBD2 matching over 11 bases. This CDR3 has 17 residues. With V trimmed by 3 bases and J by 6 bases, 11 bases remained unmatched. Looked up from germline, CDR1 is SGHRS and CDR2 is YFSETQ. CDR3: CASSWGPLAGGRNEQFF. The CDR3 nucleotides read TGCGCCAGCAGCTGGGGGCCCCTAGCGGGGGGCCGCAATGAGCAGTTCTTC.

CDR3 nucleotide sequence: TGCGCCAGCAGCGGGGAGCTGTCCACCGGGGAGCTGTTTTTT. Its translation: CASSGELSTGELFF. This chain connects TRBV5-1 to TRBJ2-2; possible D gene TRBD2, 5 bases. CDR3 size: 14 residues. Germline V gene data show CDR1 as SGHRS and CDR2 as YFSETQ. Trimming left V 4 bases short and J 4 bases short, with 11 bases between. The variable domain in full, completed from reference TRBV5-1 and TRBJ2-2, reads KAGVTQTPRYLIKTRGQQVTLSCSPISGHRSVSWYQQTPGQGLQFLFEYFSETQRNKGNFPGRFSGRQFSNSRSEMNVSTLELGDSALYLCASSGELSTGELFFGEGSRLTVL.

V gene TRBV6-6 combines with J gene TRBJ1-5; TRBD1 matches 7 bases. The CDR3 is 14 amino acids. Germline assignment: CDR1 MNHNY and CDR2 SVGAGI (reference sequence). Trimming cost V 5 bases and J 2 bases; bases outside gene matches: 3. CDR3 amino acids: CASSVGTGNQPQHF. The CDR3 region has the DNA TGTGCCAGCAGTGTAGGGACAGGCAATCAGCCCCAGCATTTT.

This clone was seen just once. The V gene is TRBV5-1, the J gene TRBJ2-5, with 10 bases that match TRBD1. CDR1 is SGHRS, CDR2 YFSETQ, per germline. J lost 2 bases, V lost 7 bases, and 2 bases had no gene match. The CDR3 is made up of 13 amino acids. The CDR3 sequence: CASRQGAQETQYF. For the CDR3, the DNA is TGCGCCAGCCGACAGGGGGCACAAGAGACCCAGTACTTC.

The CDR3 nucleotides read TGTGCCAGCAGTGAAGCGGAGTGGGGGACAGCAGTCTACACCTTC. The encoded protein is CASSEAEWGTAVYTF. The chain has TRBV6-1 and TRBJ1-2, with TRBD1 matching over 7 bases. V shed 0 bases and J 10 bases; nucleotides not matched to a gene: 11. This CDR3 is built from 15 residues. The germline gives CDR1 MNHNS, CDR2 SASEGT.

The chain links TRBV9 to TRBJ2-1; tentatively, D is TRBD1 (6 bases). Trimming took 4 bases from V and 6 from J, leaving 14 bases between them. Germline assignment: CDR1 SGDLS and CDR2 YYNGEE. CDR3 length: 14 residues. CDR3 coding DNA: TGTGCCAGCAGCTCCAGGGGCCATAGCAATGAGCAGTTCTTC. Encoded protein: CASSSRGHSNEQFF.

The chain combines TRBV29-1 with TRBJ1-1, with D maybe TRBD1 (6 bases). V was shortened by 8 bases and J by 0 bases, with 13 bases between the two germline ends. CDR1 and CDR2 from the germline V gene are SQVTM and ANQGSEA. The CDR3 runs 13 residues. CDR3 protein: CSTSTGMNTEAFF. CDR3 coding DNA: TGCAGCACCTCGACAGGAATGAACACTGAAGCTTTCTTT.

The chain links TRBV19 to TRBJ2-7, with 9 bases lining up with TRBD1. This CDR3 has 13 amino acids. The J segment lost 4 bases and the V segment lost 4 bases, leaving 2 bases of the junction unmatched. CDR1 and CDR2 from the germline V gene are LNHDA and SQIVND (reference sequence). CDR3 in DNA: TGTGCCAGTAGTAGGGGACAGGGATACGAGCAGTACGTC. It codes for CASSRGQGYEQYV.